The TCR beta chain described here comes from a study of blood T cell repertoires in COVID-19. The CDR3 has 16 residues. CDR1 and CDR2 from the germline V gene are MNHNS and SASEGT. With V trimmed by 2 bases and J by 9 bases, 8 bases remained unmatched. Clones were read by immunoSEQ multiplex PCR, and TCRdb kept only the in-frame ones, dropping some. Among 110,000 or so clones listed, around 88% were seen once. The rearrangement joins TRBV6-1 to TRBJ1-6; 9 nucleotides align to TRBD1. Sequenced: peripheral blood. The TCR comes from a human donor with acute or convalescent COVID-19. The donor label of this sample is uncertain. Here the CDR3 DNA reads TGTGCCAGCAGTGAATGGGTGGGACAGGGTCTTTCACCCCTCCACTTT. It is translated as CASSEWVGQGLSPLHF.